Shown below are 27 T cell receptor beta chains from a single sample sequenced in a study of vaccination effects on CD4 cells after COVID-19. Ahead of sequencing, the ViraFEST assay grew antigen-specific CD4+ T cells using viral peptide pools. Cells that had been cultured for less than eleven days were the source of isolated CD4+ T cells. Each person got two doses of an mRNA SARS-CoV-2 vaccine, BNT162b2 or mRNA-1273. No antigens are known for them. The repertoire was sequenced with immunoSEQ multiplex PCR; TCRdb's copy has only in-frame clones and lacks some. This sample has 35,000 to 40,000 clones, with around four fifths found just once. This specimen consisted of CD4+ T cells from PBMCs cultured with HCoV-NL63 spike peptides, obtained after COVID-19 vaccination. These receptors were collected from a human donor who received a COVID-19 vaccine. Some clones in this sample may be carry-over from other donors' samples.

The J gene is TRBJ2-5, the V gene TRBV7-9; the D is unclear. V lost 4 bases and J 3 bases, leaving 24 bases between the germline ends. The CDR3 length is 18 residues. CDR1 and CDR2 (germline): SEHNR, FQNEAQ (reference sequence). CDR3 sequence (DNA): TGTGCCAGCAGCTCACCCAGATCGACTCCGGGCCAAAAAGAGACCCAGTACTTC. Encoded protein: CASSSPRSTPGQKETQYF. Using reference TRBV7-9 and TRBJ2-5 for the parts outside the CDR3, the full variable domain is DTGVSQNPRHKITKRGQNVTFRCDPISEHNRLYWYRQTLGQGPEFLTYFQNEAQLEKSRLLSDRFSAERPKGSFSTLEIQRTEQGDSAMYLCASSSPRSTPGQKETQYFGPGTRLLVL.

This clone was seen once. The chain recombines TRBV5-1 with TRBJ2-2; tentatively, D is TRBD1 or TRBD2 (5 bases each). Trimming took 0 bases from V and 4 from J, leaving 7 bases between them. Looked up from germline, CDR1 is SGHRS and CDR2 is YFSETQ. CDR3 length: 14 amino acids. The CDR3 loop reads CASSLGGGTGELFF. The DNA of the CDR3 is TGCGCCAGCAGCTTGGGTGGGGGCACCGGGGAGCTGTTTTTT.

This chain joins TRBV27 and TRBJ2-1, with 10 bases that match TRBD1. Germline V gene sequence: CDR1 MNHEY, CDR2 SMNVEV (reference sequence). The CDR3 is 13 amino acids. After removal of 6 bases from V and 6 bases from J, the junction contained 2 bases not matched to a gene. The CDR3 sequence is CASRRTGGNEQFF. The CDR3 DNA reads as TGTGCCAGCAGAAGGACAGGGGGCAATGAGCAGTTCTTC.

This chain links TRBV5-1 with TRBJ1-3; D perhaps matches TRBD1 (5 bases). The V end lost 5 bases, the J end lost 0 bases, and 6 bases lay between the germline ends. From germline, CDR1 is SGHRS and CDR2 YFSETQ. The CDR3 contains 13 residues. This CDR3 reads CASRQDSGNTIYF. Written as DNA, the CDR3 is TGCGCCAGCAGACAGGACTCTGGAAACACCATATATTTT.

This chain uses TRBV5-5 with TRBJ2-7; the D is unclear. Germline lookup yields CDR1 SGHKS and CDR2 YYEKEE (reference sequence). The CDR3 extends over 14 amino acids. Trimming left V 1 base short and J 2 bases short, with 10 bases between. CDR3 coding DNA: TGTGCCAGCAGCTTGTCTTTTACGGCCTACGAGCAGTACGTC. It translates to CASSLSFTAYEQYV.

The rearrangement joins TRBV6-5 to TRBJ2-5, with 11 bases lining up with TRBD2. Germline CDR1 MNHEY, CDR2 SVGAGI. The junction had 6 bases not matched to a gene; V was cut back by 4 bases and J by 5 bases. This CDR3 is 15 amino acids long. The CDR3 loop reads CASSFSGGASETQYF. The CDR3 nucleotides are TGTGCCAGCAGTTTTAGCGGGGGGGCGTCGGAGACCCAGTACTTC.

The chain uses TRBV6-5 and TRBJ2-2; D ambiguous. The V gene lost 11 bases and the J gene lost 2 bases, with 15 bases spanning the gap. There are 14 residues in the CDR3. Germline V lookup: CDR1 MNHEY, CDR2 SVGAGI. The CDR3 region is CASERSINTGELFF. CDR3 sequence (DNA): TGTGCCTCCGAACGTAGCATTAACACCGGGGAGCTGTTTTTT.

The chain couples TRBV4-1 to TRBJ2-5; D may match TRBD1 or TRBD2 (5 bases each). The CDR3 has 14 residues. The germline V gene has CDR1 MGHRA and CDR2 YSYEKL. The germline V and J ends were trimmed by 1 base and 5 bases, with 11 bases remaining between them. The CDR3 DNA is TGCGCCAGCAGCCAAGGAGGGGCAGGGGAGACCCAGTACTTC. It translates to CASSQGGAGETQYF.

This chain uses TRBV6-5 with TRBJ2-1; 8 nucleotides line up with TRBD2. V trimming: 6 bases; J trimming: 9 bases; junction bases outside the gene matches: 13. Germline CDR1 is MNHEY and CDR2 is SVGAGI. The CDR3 loop spans 15 amino acids. In DNA form, the CDR3 reads TGTGCCAGCAGAGACCACGGGGGGGCTATCGTTGAGCAGTTCTTC. This encodes CASRDHGGAIVEQFF.

The chain uses TRBV10-1 and TRBJ1-2; D is uncertain. Trimming took 9 bases from V and 10 from J, leaving 6 bases between them. The CDR3 totals 8 residues. CDR1 WNHNN and CDR2 SYGVQD come from the germline V gene (reference sequence). As DNA, the CDR3 is TGCGCCAGTGAGGACTACACCTTC. Its translation is CASEDYTF.

J is TRBJ1-1 and V is TRBV7-3, with 7 bases lining up with TRBD1. Germline assignment: CDR1 SGHTA and CDR2 FQGTGA. V lost 5 bases, J lost 1 base, and 4 bases stayed unmatched. CDR3 size: 14 residues. CDR3 amino acids: CASSPRGGNTEAFF. For the CDR3, the DNA is TGTGCCAGCAGCCCCAGGGGGGGGAACACTGAAGCTTTCTTT.

This rearrangement joins TRBV19 to TRBJ2-5; 10 nucleotides align to TRBD1. J gave up 5 bases and V 4 bases, and 7 bases lay outside the gene matches. The CDR3 loop spans 15 amino acids. From germline, CDR1 is LNHDA and CDR2 SQIVND (reference sequence). The CDR3 bases are TGTGCCAGTAGTAAGGGACAGGGGAAGGGGGAGACCCAGTACTTC. Amino acid sequence: CASSKGQGKGETQYF.

This clone was detected only a few times. The rearrangement uses TRBV19 and TRBJ1-2; unclear D gene. Trimming cost V 4 bases and J 4 bases, with 7 bases left between them. This CDR3 contains 12 residues. The germline CDR1 and CDR2 sequences are LNHDA and SQIVND (reference sequence). In DNA form, the CDR3 reads TGTGCCAGTAGTACAGAAATCTATGGCTACACCTTC. This sequence encodes CASSTEIYGYTF. The whole variable domain, remainder taken from reference TRBV19 and TRBJ1-2, is DGGITQSPKYLFRKEGQNVTLSCEQNLNHDAMYWYRQDPGQGLRLIYYSQIVNDFQKGDIAEGYSVSREKKESFPLTVTSAQKNPTAFYLCASSTEIYGYTFGSGTRLTVV.

The chain joins TRBV4-2 to TRBJ2-3, with no clear D. This CDR3 contains 13 residues. The ends were cut back, 0 bases at V and 5 bases at J, with 6 bases in the middle. Germline assignment: CDR1 LGHNA and CDR2 YNFKEQ. Here the CDR3 reads CASSQDPGDTQYF. The CDR3, as DNA: TGTGCCAGCAGCCAAGATCCGGGAGATACGCAGTATTTT.

The chain recombines TRBV5-4 with TRBJ2-5; 7 positions agree with TRBD1. This CDR3 contains 14 residues. Germline CDR1 and CDR2: SGHNT and YYREEE (reference sequence). V shed 4 bases and J 2 bases; nucleotides not matched to a gene: 5. Here the CDR3 reads CASSRTGLQETQYF. CDR3 bases: TGTGCCAGCAGCCGGACAGGATTGCAAGAGACCCAGTACTTC.

The sample holds one count of this clone. V is TRBV2 and J is TRBJ1-4, with a weak D call TRBD1 (6 bases). CDR1 is SNHLY, CDR2 FYNNEI, per germline. The CDR3 has 13 residues. Trimming removed 6 bases at V and 3 bases at J, with 8 bases between. The CDR3 sequence: CASRDSPNEKLFF. The CDR3 nucleotides are TGTGCCAGCAGGGACAGCCCTAATGAAAAACTGTTTTTT. The whole variable domain, filled in from reference TRBV2 and TRBJ1-4, reads EPEVTQTPSHQVTQMGQEVILRCVPISNHLYFYWYRQILGQKVEFLVSFYNNEISEKSEIFDDQFSVERPDGSNFTLKIRSTKLEDSAMYFCASRDSPNEKLFFGSGTQLSVL.

This chain's CDR3 is CASSREQGEQFF. CDR3 coding DNA: TGTGCCAGCAGCCGAGAGCAGGGTGAGCAGTTCTTC. The chain is built from TRBV11-3 and TRBJ2-1; D perhaps matches TRBD1 (5 bases). CDR3 length equals 12 residues. The germline V gene encodes CDR1 SGHNT and CDR2 YENEEA. Deletions cut 5 bases from V and 9 bases from J, with 11 bases between. Full variable domain (missing parts from reference TRBV11-3 and TRBJ2-1): EAGVVQSPRYKIIEKKQPVAFWCNPISGHNTLYWYLQNLGQGPELLIRYENEEAVDDSQLPKDRFSAERLKGVDSTLKIQPAELGDSAVYLCASSREQGEQFFGPGTRLTVL.

This sequence joins TRBV19 and TRBJ2-7, with a possible D match to TRBD2 (7 bases). Germline CDR1 and CDR2: LNHDA and SQIVND (reference sequence). The CDR3 contains 13 residues. The V end lost 8 bases, the J end lost 6 bases, and 17 bases lay between the germline ends. CDR3 nucleotide sequence: TGTGCCAGTTCCGACTCCGGGGGGCTCGAGCAGTACGTC. It codes for CASSDSGGLEQYV.

The V gene is TRBV3-1 (or the pseudogene TRBV3-2), the J gene TRBJ1-2; D unclear. Germline V CDR1 and CDR2: LGHDT, YNNKEL (reference sequence). The CDR3 contains 13 residues. Trimming removed 3 bases at V and 10 bases at J, with 15 bases between. The chain's CDR3 is CASSQPASVDYTF. The CDR3 coding sequence is TGTGCCAGCAGCCAGCCCGCCTCGGTGGACTACACCTTC.

The CDR3 loop is CASNAGTRGYTQYF. The CDR3 DNA follows: TGTGCCAGCAACGCCGGGACTAGAGGGTATACGCAGTATTTT. The chain couples TRBV6-5 to TRBJ2-3; 8 bases align to TRBD2. With V trimmed by 7 bases and J by 7 bases, 10 bases remained unmatched. CDR1 is MNHEY and CDR2 is SVGAGI in the germline V gene. CDR3 length equals 14 residues.

J is TRBJ1-4 and V is TRBV20-1; 8 bases align to TRBD1. V trimming: 5 bases; J trimming: 15 bases; junction bases outside the gene matches: 8. The germline CDR1 and CDR2 sequences are DFQATT and SNEGSKA (reference sequence). There are 11 residues in the CDR3. In nucleotides, the CDR3 is TGCAGTGCTCGCAGGGGGCCTGAAGTGTTTTTT. It codes for CSARRGPEVFF.

The V gene is TRBV11-2, the J gene TRBJ2-1; 8 bases are a match to TRBD1. Germline V gene sequence: CDR1 SGHAT, CDR2 FQNNGV. V was pared by 1 base and J by 4 bases, with 9 bases of the junction left unmatched. The CDR3 extends over 17 amino acids. CDR3 in DNA: TGTGCCAGCAGCTTAGCCCCTCCAGGGGGCCAATACAATGAGCAGTTCTTC. It translates to CASSLAPPGGQYNEQFF.

The chain carries TRBV3-1 (or the pseudogene TRBV3-2) and TRBJ1-4, with D tentatively TRBD1 (5 bases). There are 15 residues in the CDR3. Deletions cut 1 base from V and 10 bases from J, with 16 bases between. The germline V gene encodes CDR1 LGHDT and CDR2 YNNKEL (reference sequence). The CDR3 DNA is TGTGCCAGCAGCCAAGTAGGAAGGGGCGGCGGAAAACTGTTTTTT. It yields the protein CASSQVGRGGGKLFF.

V usage is TRBV5-1 and J usage is TRBJ2-2; weak D call: TRBD2 (5 bases). The V end was cut by 4 bases, the J end by 0 bases, with 7 bases between. The CDR3 totals 14 residues. Germline CDR1 reads SGHRS; CDR2 reads YFSETQ. This CDR3 is CASSPLANTGELFF. In DNA, the CDR3 is TGCGCCAGCAGCCCACTAGCGAACACCGGGGAGCTGTTTTTT.

The rearrangement uses TRBV18 and TRBJ2-2, with 8 bases that match TRBD2. Losses at the gene ends were 0 bases for V and 0 bases for J; bases not matched to a gene: 6. Germline CDR1 and CDR2: KGHSH and LQKENI. CDR3 length equals 18 residues. CDR3 coding DNA: TGTGCCAGCTCACCACCGCTCGTACTAGCGGCGAACACCGGGGAGCTGTTTTTT. Translation gives CASSPPLVLAANTGELFF.

The chain is built from TRBV19 and TRBJ1-2; tentative D call: TRBD1 (5 bases). In germline, CDR1 is LNHDA, CDR2 SQIVND (reference sequence). V was trimmed by 6 bases and J by 8 bases, leaving 13 bases between them. The CDR3 extends over 12 amino acids. The CDR3 DNA reads as TGTGCCAGTAGCTATTGGGGGAACGGCTACACCTTC. Its protein product is CASSYWGNGYTF.

This chain uses TRBV5-1 with TRBJ1-1, with a weak D call TRBD1 (5 bases). This CDR3 region has 13 residues. Germline loops: CDR1 SGHRS, CDR2 YFSETQ. V gave up 1 base and J gave up 2 bases, with 6 bases separating them. The CDR3 sequence: CASSLQGNTEAFF. The CDR3 DNA reads TGCGCCAGCAGCTTGCAGGGTAACACTGAAGCTTTCTTT.